This TCR beta chain was profiled in a study of T cell responses to AZD1222 COVID-19 vaccine. TCRdb's copy holds only in-frame clones and misses some; the assay was immunoSEQ multiplex PCR. This sample yields about 92,000 clones, of which approximately 90% are seen a single time; roughly 20% belongs to the top ten. The junction had 11 bases not matched to a gene; V was cut back by 4 bases and J by 9 bases. The CDR3 is made up of 15 amino acids. Looked up from germline, CDR1 is ENHRY and CDR2 is SYGVKD. Study-wide findings and caveats: CD4 TCRs associated with vaccination spanned spike, dominating at 160-218 and 743-854.

For this clone: Antigen specificity is unknown.

Sample: peripheral blood, taken on day 0 of AZD1222 vaccination. V and J are TRBV10-3 and TRBJ2-3; 9 bases are shared with TRBD2. The TCR sequence derives from an adult in good health. In DNA form, the CDR3 reads TGTGCCATCAGTGCTGTCATGCGGGGGGGCCAGACGCAGTATTTT. Its translation is CAISAVMRGGQTQYF.